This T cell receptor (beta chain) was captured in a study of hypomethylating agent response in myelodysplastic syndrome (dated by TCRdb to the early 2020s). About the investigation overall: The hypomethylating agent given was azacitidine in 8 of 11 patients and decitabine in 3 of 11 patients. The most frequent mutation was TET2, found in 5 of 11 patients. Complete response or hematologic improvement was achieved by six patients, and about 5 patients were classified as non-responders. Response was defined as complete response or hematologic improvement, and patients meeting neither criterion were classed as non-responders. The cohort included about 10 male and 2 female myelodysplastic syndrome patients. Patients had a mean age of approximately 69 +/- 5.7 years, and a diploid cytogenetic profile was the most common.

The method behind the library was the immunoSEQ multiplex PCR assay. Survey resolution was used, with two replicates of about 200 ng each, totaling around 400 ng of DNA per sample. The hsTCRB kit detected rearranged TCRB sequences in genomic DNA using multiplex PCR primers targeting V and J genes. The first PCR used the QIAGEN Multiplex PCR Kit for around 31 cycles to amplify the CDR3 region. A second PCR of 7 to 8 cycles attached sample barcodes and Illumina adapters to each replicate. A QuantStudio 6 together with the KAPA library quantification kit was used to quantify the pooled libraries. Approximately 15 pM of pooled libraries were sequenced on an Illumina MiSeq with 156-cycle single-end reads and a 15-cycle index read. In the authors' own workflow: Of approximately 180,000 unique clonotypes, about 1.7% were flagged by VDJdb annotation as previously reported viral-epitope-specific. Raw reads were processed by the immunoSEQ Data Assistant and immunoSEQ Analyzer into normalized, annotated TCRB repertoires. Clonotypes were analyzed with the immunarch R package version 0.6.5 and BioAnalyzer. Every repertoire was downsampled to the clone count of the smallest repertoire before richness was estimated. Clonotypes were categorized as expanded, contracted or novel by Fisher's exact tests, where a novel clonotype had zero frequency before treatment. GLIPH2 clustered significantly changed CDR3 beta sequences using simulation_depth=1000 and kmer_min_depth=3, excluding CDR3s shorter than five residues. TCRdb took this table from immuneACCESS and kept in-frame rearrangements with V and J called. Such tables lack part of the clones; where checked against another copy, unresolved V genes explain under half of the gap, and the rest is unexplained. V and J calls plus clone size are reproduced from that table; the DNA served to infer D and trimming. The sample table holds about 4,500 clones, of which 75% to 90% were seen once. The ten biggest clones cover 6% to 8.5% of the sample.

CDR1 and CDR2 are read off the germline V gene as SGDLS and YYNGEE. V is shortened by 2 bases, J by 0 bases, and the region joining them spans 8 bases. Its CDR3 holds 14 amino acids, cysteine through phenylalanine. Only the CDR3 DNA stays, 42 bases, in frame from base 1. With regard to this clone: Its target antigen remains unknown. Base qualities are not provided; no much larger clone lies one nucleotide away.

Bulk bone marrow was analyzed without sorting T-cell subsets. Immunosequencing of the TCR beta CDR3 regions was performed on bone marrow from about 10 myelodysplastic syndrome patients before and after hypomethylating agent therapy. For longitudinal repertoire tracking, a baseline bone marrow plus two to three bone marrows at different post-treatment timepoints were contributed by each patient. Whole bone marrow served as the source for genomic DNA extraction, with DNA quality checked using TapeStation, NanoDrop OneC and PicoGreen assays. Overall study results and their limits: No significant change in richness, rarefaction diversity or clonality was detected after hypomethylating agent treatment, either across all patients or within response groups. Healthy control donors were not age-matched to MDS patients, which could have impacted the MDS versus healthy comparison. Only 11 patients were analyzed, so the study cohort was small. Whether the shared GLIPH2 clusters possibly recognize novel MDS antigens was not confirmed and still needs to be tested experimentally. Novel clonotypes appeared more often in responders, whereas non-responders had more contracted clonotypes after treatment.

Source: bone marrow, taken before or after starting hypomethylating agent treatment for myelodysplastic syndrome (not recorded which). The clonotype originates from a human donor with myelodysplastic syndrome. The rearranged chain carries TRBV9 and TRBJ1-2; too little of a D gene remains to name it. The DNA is TGTGCCAGCAGCGTCGCAAACGCTAACTATGGCTACACCTTC. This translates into CASSVANANYGYTF.